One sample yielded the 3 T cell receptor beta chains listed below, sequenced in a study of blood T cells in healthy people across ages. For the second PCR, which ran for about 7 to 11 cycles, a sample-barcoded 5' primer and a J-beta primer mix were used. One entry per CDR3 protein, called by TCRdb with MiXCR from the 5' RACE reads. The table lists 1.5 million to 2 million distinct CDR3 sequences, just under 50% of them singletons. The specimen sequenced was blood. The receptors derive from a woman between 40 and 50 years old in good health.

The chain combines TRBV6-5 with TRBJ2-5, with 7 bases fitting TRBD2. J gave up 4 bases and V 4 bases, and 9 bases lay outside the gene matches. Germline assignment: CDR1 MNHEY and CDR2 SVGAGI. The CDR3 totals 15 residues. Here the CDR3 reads CASSSDRSGVETQYF. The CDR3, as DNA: TGTGCCAGCAGTTCCGACCGCAGCGGGGTAGAGACCCAGTACTTC.

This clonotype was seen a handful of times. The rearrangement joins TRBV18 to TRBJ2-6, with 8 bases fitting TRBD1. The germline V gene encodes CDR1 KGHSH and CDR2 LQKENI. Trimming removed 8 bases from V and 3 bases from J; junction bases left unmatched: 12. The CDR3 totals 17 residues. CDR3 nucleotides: TGTGCCAGCACTGCGCAACAGGGGGGAAGTGGGGCCAACGTCCTGACTTTC. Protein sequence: CASTAQQGGSGANVLTF.

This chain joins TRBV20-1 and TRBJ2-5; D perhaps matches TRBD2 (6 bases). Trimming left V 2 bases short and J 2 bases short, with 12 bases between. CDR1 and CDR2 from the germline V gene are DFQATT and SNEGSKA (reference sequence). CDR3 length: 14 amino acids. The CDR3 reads CSARNGLKQETQYF. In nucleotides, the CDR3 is TGCAGTGCTAGAAATGGACTAAAACAAGAGACCCAGTACTTC.